This T cell receptor beta chain stems from a study of CD8+ T cells in alopecia areata. Sequencing used cDNA as its template, made by extracting RNA and reverse transcribing it. Here immunoSEQ multiplex PCR was the method, and the copy in TCRdb shows in-frame clones only, minus some. The sample comprises more than 140,000 clones, around 87% of which are singletons, and approximately 13% rests with the top ten. Indicated treatment: oral pan-JAK inhibitor, 5-10 mg twice daily. This clone occurred once. The CDR3 loop spans 15 amino acids. J lost 6 bases, V lost 5 bases, and 12 bases had no gene match. CDR1 is LNHDA, CDR2 SQIVND, per germline (reference sequence).

This receptor was obtained from a human donor with alopecia areata. The chain uses TRBV19 and TRBJ2-7, with TRBD1 matching 8 bases. The sample was CD8+ T cells sorted from blood, taken at week 4, from a patient treated with tofacitinib. CDR3 sequence reads: CASSPRDRLFGEQYF. The CDR3 bases are TGTGCCAGTAGTCCCCGGGACAGGCTTTTCGGCGAGCAGTACTTC.